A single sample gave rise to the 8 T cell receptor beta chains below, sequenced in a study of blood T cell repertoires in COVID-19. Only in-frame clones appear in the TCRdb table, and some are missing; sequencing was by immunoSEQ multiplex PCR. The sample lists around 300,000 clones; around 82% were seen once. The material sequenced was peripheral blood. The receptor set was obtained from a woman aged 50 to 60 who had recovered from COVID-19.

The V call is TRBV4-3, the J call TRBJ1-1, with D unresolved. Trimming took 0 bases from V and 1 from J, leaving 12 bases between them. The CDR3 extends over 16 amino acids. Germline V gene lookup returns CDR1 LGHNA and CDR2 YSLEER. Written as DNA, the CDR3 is TGCGCCAGCAGCCAAGATGGCGAGGGCTGGAACACTGAAGCTTTCTTT. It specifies CASSQDGEGWNTEAFF.

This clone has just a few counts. CDR3 nucleotides: TGTGCCAGCGGCTCCGACGGGACAGGGTATTCACCCCTCCACTTT. As protein: CASGSDGTGYSPLHF. The chain employs TRBV27 and TRBJ1-6; 9 positions match TRBD1. Germline V gene data show CDR1 as MNHEY and CDR2 as SMNVEV (reference sequence). The CDR3 spans 15 residues. The ends lost 8 bases at V and 8 bases at J; junction bases unmatched: 10.

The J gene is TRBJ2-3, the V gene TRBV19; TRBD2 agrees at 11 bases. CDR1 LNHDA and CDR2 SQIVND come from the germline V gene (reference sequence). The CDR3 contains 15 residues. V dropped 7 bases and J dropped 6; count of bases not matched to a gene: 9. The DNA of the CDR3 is TGTGCCAGTAACCTGCTAGCGGGGGGCCGGGATACGCAGTATTTT. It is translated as CASNLLAGGRDTQYF.

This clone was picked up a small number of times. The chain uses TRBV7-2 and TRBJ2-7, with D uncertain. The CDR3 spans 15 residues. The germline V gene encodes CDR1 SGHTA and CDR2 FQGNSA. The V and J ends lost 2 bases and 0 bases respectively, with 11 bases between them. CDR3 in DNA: TGTGCCAGCAGCTTATTACCGGCGGACTCCTACGAGCAGTACTTC. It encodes CASSLLPADSYEQYF.

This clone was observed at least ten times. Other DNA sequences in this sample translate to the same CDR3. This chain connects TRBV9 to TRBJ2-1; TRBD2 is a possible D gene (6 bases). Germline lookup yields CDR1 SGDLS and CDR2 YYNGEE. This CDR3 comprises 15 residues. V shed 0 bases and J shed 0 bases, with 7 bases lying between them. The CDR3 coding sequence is TGTGCCAGCAGCGTAGGTAGCGGCTCCTACAATGAGCAGTTCTTC. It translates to CASSVGSGSYNEQFF.

The CDR3: CASRRVAQPTDTQYF. CDR3 DNA: TGTGCCAGCCGCCGGGTTGCACAACCCACAGATACGCAGTATTTT. The genes are TRBV6-5 and TRBJ2-3, with D uncertain. In germline, CDR1 is MNHEY, CDR2 SVGAGI. Trimming took 8 bases from V and 2 from J, leaving 17 bases between them. This CDR3 is 15 amino acids long.

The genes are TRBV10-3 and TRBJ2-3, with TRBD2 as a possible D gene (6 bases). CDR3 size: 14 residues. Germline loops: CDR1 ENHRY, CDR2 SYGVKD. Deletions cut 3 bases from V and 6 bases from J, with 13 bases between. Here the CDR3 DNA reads TGTGCCATCAGTGATCGACTAGAAGCCGATACGCAGTATTTT. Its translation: CAISDRLEADTQYF.

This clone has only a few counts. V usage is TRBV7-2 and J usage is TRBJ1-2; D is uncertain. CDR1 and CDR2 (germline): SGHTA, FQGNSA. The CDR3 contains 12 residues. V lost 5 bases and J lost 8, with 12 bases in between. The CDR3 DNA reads TGTGCCAGCAGCACGAATAGAGAGGGCTACACCTTC. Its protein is CASSTNREGYTF.